The subject of this entry is one T cell receptor beta chain. The sample originates from a study of blood T cell repertoires in COVID-19. Libraries were prepared by immunoSEQ multiplex PCR; TCRdb keeps only in-frame clonotypes and omits some of them. The sample has 99,000 or so clones, 84% seen once. The V end was cut by 1 base, the J end by 8 bases, with 9 bases between. The CDR3 extends over 13 amino acids. Germline loops: CDR1 SGHNT, CDR2 YENEEA. This sequence was found in a man in his sixties with acute or convalescent COVID-19. The chain links TRBV11-3 to TRBJ2-1; no clear D. Sequencing was done on a sample of peripheral blood. CDR3 in amino acids: CASSLAGVDEQFF. Here the CDR3 DNA reads TGTGCCAGCAGCTTAGCCGGAGTTGATGAGCAGTTCTTC.